What follows is one T cell receptor beta chain and its context. J was trimmed by 10 bases and V by 3 bases; bases with no gene match: 17. The germline gives CDR1 LNHDA, CDR2 SQIVND (reference sequence). This CDR3 has 16 residues. The sample is drawn from a study of T cells in narcolepsy. Clones were read by immunoSEQ multiplex PCR, and TCRdb kept only the in-frame ones, dropping some. Of roughly 16,000 clones detected, around 86% appear once; the ten largest clones hold about two fifths. Sequencing used memory (CD45RA-) CD4+ T cells from blood. The source of this sequence is a human donor in good health. This rearrangement joins TRBV19 to TRBJ2-7, with 8 nucleotides matching TRBD1. The CDR3 here is CASSILTTRGQAIQYF. The CDR3 nucleotides are TGTGCCAGTAGTATCCTCACTACGAGGGGACAGGCCATACAGTACTTC.